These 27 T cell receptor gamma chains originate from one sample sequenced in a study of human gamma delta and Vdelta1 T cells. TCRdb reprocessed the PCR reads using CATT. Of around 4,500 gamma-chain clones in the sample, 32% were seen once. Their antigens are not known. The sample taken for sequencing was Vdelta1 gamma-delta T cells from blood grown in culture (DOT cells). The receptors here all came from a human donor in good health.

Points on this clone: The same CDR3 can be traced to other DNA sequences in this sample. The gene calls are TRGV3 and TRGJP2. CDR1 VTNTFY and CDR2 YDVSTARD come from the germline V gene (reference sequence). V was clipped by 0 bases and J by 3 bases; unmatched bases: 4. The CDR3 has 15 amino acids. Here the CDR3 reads CATWDRRGSDWIKTF. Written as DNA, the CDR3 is TGTGCCACCTGGGACAGGCGCGGTAGTGATTGGATCAAGACGTTT.

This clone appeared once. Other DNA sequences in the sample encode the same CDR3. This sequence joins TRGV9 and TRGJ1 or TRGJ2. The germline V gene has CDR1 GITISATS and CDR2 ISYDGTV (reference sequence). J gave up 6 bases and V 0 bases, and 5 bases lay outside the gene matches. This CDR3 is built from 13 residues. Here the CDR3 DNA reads TGTGCCTTGTGGGAGGTGCGGGGTTATAAGAAACTCTTT. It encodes CALWEVRGYKKLF.

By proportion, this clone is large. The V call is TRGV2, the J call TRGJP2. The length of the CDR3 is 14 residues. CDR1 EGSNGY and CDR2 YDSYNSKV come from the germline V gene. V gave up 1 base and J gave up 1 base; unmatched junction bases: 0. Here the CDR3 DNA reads TGTGCCACCTGGGACGGTAGTAGTGATTGGATCAAGACGTTT. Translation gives CATWDGSSDWIKTF.

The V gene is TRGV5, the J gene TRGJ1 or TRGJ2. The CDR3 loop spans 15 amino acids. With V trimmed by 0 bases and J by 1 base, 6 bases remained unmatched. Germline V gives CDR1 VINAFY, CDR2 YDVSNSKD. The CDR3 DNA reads TGTGCCACCTGGGACAGGCATTTCAATTATTATAAGAAACTCTTT. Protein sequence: CATWDRHFNYYKKLF.

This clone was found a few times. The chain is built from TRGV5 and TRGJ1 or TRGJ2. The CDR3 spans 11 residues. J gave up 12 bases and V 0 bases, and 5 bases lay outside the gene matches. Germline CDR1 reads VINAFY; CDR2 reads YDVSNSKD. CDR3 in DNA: TGTGCCACCTGGGACAGGCTTACGAAACTCTTT. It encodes CATWDRLTKLF.

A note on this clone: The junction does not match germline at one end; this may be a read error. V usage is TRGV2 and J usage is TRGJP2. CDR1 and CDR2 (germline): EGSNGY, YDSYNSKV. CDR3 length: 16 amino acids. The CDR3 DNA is TGTGCCACCTGGCCCCACCCTGGGGGTAGTGATTGGAACAAGACGTTT. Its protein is CATWPHPGGSDWNKTF.

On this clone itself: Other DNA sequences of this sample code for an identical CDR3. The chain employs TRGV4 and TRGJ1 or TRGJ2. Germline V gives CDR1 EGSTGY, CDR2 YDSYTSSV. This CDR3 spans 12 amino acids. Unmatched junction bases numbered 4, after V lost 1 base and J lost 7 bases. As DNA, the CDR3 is TGTGCCACCTGGGATGGTCGCTATAAGAAACTCTTT. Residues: CATWDGRYKKLF.

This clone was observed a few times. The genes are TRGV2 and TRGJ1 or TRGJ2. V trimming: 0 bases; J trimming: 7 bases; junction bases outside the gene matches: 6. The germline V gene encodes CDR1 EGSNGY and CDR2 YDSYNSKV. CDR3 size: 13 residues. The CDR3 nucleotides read TGTGCCACCTGGGACGGGCACGACTATAAGAAACTCTTT. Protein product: CATWDGHDYKKLF.

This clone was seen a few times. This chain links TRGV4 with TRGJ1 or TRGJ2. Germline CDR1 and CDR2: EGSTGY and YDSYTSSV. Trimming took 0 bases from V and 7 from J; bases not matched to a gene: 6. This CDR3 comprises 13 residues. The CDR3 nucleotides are TGTGCCACCTGGGATGGGGTACGGTATAAGAAACTCTTT. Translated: CATWDGVRYKKLF.

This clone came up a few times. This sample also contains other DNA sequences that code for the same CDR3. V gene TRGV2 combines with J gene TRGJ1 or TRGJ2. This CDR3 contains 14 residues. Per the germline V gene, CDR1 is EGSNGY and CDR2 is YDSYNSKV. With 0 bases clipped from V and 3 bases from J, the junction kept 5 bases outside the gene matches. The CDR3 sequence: CATWDGPSYYKKLF. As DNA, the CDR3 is TGTGCCACCTGGGACGGGCCATCTTATTATAAGAAACTCTTT.

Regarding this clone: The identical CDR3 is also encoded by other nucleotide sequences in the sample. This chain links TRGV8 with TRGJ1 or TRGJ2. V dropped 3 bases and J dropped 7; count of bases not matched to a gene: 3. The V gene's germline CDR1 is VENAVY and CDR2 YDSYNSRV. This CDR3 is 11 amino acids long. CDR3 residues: CATWDSYKKLF. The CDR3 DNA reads TGTGCCACCTGGGATTCGTATAAGAAACTCTTT.

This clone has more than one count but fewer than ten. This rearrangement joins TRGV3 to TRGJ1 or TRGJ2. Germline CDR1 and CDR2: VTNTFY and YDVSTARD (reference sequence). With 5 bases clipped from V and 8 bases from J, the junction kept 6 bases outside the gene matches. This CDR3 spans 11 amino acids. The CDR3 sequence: CATWALNKKLF. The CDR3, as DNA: TGTGCCACCTGGGCCCTAAATAAGAAACTCTTT.

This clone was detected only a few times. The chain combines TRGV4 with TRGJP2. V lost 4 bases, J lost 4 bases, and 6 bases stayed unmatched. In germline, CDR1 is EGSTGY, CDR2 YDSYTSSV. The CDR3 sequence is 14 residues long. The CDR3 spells CATWDEISDWIKTF. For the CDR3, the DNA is TGTGCCACCTGGGACGAGATTAGTGATTGGATCAAGACGTTT.

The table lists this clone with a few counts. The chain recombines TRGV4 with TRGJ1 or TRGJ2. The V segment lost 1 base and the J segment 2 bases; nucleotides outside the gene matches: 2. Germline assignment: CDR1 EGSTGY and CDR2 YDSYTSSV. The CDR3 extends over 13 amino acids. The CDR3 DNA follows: TGTGCCACCTGGGATGGCGATTATTATAAGAAACTCTTT. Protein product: CATWDGDYYKKLF.

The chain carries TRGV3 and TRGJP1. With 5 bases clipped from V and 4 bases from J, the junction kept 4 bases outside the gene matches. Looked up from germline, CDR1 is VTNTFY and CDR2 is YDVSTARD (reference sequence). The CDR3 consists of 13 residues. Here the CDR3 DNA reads TGTGCCACCTGGGGTTTCACTGGTTGGTTCAAGATATTT. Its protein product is CATWGFTGWFKIF.

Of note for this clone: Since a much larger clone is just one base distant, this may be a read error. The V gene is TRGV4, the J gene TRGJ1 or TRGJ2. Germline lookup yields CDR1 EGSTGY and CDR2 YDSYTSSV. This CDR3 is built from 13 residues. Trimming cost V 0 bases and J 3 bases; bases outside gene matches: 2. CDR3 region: CATWDGIYYKKLF. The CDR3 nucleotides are TGTGCCACCTGGGATGGGATTTATTATAAGAAACTCTTT.

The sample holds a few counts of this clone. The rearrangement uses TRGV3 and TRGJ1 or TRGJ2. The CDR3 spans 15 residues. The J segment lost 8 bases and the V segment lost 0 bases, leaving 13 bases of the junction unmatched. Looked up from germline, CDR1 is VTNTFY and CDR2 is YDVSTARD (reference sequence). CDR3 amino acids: CATWDRPGKIDKKLF. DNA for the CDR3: TGTGCCACCTGGGACAGGCCTGGTAAAATTGATAAGAAACTCTTT.

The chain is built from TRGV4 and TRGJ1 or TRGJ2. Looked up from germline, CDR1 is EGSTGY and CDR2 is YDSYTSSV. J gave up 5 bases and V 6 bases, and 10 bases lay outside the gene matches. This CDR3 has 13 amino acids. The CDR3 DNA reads TGTGCCACCTGGCAATCCGGGAATTATAAGAAACTCTTT. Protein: CATWQSGNYKKLF.

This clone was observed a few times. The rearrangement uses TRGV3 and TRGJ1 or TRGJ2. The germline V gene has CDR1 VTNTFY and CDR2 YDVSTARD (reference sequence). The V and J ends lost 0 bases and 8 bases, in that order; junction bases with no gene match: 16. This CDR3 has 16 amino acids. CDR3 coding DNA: TGTGCCACCTGGGACAGGTCATTCCCTCGATGGGATAAGAAACTCTTT. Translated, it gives CATWDRSFPRWDKKLF.

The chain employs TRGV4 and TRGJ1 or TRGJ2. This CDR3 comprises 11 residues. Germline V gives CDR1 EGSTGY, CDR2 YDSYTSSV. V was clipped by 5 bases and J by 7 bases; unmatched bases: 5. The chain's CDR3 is CATWAWYKKLF. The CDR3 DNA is TGTGCCACCTGGGCGTGGTATAAGAAACTCTTT.

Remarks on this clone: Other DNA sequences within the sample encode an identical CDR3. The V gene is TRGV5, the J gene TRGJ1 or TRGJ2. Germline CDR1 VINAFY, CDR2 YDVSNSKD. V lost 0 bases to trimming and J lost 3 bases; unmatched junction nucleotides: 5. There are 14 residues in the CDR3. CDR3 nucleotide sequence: TGTGCCACCTGGGACAGGCCTCGTTATTATAAGAAACTCTTT. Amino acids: CATWDRPRYYKKLF.

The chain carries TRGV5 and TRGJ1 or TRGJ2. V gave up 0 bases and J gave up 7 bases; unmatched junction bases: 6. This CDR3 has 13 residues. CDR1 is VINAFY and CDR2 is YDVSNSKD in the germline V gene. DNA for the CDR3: TGTGCCACCTGGGACAGGCGGGCGTATAAGAAACTCTTT. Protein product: CATWDRRAYKKLF.

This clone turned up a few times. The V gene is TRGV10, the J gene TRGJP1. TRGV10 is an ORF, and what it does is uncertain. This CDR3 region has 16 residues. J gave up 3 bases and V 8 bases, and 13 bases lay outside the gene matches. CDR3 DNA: TGTGCTGCGTGGGATTATATTGAGGCCACTGGTTGGTTCAAGATATTT. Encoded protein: CAAWDYIEATGWFKIF.

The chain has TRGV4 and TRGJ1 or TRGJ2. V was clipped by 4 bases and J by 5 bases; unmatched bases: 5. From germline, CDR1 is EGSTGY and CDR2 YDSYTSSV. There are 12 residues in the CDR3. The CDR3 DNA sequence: TGTGCCACCTGGGACCTGGATTATAAGAAACTCTTT. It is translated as CATWDLDYKKLF.

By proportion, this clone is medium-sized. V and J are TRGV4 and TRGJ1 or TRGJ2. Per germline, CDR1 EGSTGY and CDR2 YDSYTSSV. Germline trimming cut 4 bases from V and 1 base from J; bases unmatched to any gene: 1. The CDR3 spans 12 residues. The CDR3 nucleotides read TGTGCCACCTGGGACAATTATTATAAGAAACTCTTT. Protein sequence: CATWDNYYKKLF.

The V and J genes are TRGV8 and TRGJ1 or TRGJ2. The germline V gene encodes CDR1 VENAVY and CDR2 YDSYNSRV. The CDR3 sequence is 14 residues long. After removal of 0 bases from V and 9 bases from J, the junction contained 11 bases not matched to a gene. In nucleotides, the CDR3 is TGTGCCACCTGGGATAGGCCAGGGGCCTTTAAGAAACTCTTT. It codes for CATWDRPGAFKKLF.

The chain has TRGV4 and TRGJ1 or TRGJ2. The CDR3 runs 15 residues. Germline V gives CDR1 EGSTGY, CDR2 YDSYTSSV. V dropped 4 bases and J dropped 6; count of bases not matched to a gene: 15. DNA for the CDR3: TGTGCCACCTGGGACGGGCCTTCTTCGTGTTATAAGAAACTCTTT. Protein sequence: CATWDGPSSCYKKLF.